A selection of T cell receptor beta chains follows, all from one sample in a study of blood T cell repertoires in COVID-19. The table came from immunoSEQ multiplex PCR; TCRdb's copy has only in-frame clones and leaves some out. Of some 340,000 clones in the sample, roughly four fifths were seen once. Source material: PBMCs or T cells enriched from blood (not recorded which). The receptors stem from a woman aged 45-59 years who had recovered from COVID-19. Each CDR3 is given with its conserved first and last residue. A D gene is named only where the DNA matches it firmly. Clone size, where shown, is once, few, many, or a class for clones that have expanded.

TRBD1 | TRBJ1-3 | NA | TRBV5-1 | CASSLVAGGGNTIYF | TGCGCCAGCAGCTTGGTCGCAGGGGGTGGAAACACCATATATTTT
NA | TRBJ2-2 | NA | TRBV9 | CASSPTNSAGELFF | TGTGCCAGCAGCCCAACGAACTCGGCCGGGGAGCTGTTTTTT
NA | TRBJ1-5 | NA | TRBV12-3/TRBV12-4 | CASRMGGTQPQHF | TGTGCCAGTCGGATGGGAGGGACTCAGCCCCAGCATTTT
NA | TRBJ1-2 | NA | TRBV9 | CASIGQSNYGYTF | TGTGCCAGCATAGGACAGTCTAACTATGGCTACACCTTC
NA | TRBJ1-2 | NA | TRBV7-8 | CASSLVGGSYGYTF | TGTGCCAGCAGCTTAGTTGGGGGCTCCTATGGCTACACCTTC
NA | TRBJ2-5 | NA | TRBV7-2 | CASSLVARDRWETQYF | TGTGCCAGCAGCTTAGTTGCGCGGGATAGGTGGGAGACCCAGTACTTC
NA | TRBJ1-5 | few | TRBV7-2 | CASSLLASHGNQPQHF | TGTGCCAGCAGCTTACTTGCGTCCCATGGCAATCAGCCCCAGCATTTT
TRBD1 | TRBJ1-3 | NA | TRBV5-1 | CASSLGTDSGNTIYF | TGCGCCAGCAGCTTAGGGACAGACTCTGGAAACACCATATATTTT
TRBD1 | TRBJ2-7 | NA | TRBV10-3 | CAISAGQVSSYEQYF | TGTGCCATCAGCGCCGGACAGGTTAGCTCCTACGAGCAGTACTTC
NA | TRBJ1-2 | NA | TRBV10-2 | CASSQDSNYGYTF | TGCGCCAGCAGCCAAGACAGTAACTATGGCTACACCTTC
TRBD2 | TRBJ2-1 | NA | TRBV5-4 | CASSLRGTSGLYNEQFF | TGTGCCAGCAGCTTGCGGGGAACTAGCGGACTCTACAATGAGCAGTTCTTC
NA | TRBJ1-4 | NA | TRBV7-2 | CASSLVPGVDEKLFF | TGTGCCAGCAGCTTAGTTCCAGGGGTGGATGAAAAACTGTTTTTT
NA | TRBJ1-5 | NA | TRBV5-1 | CASSLDSLNQPQHF | TGCGCCAGCAGCTTGGACAGCTTGAATCAGCCCCAGCATTTT
TRBD2 | TRBJ2-5 | NA | TRBV29-1 | CSLVGGGHTQYF | TGCAGCCTGGTCGGGGGGGGTCATACCCAGTACTTC
TRBD1 | TRBJ1-2 | NA | TRBV7-3 | CASSQGTGNGYTF | TGTGCCAGCTCTCAAGGGACAGGGAATGGCTACACCTTC
NA | TRBJ1-1 | NA | TRBV27 | CASSYTGRKYTEAFF | TGTGCCAGCAGTTACACCGGGAGAAAGTACACTGAAGCTTTCTTT
TRBD2 | TRBJ2-1 | NA | TRBV10-3 | CAISEMSSGSHEQFF | TGTGCCATCAGTGAAATGTCTAGCGGGAGCCATGAGCAGTTCTTC
NA | TRBJ1-1 | NA | TRBV11-2 | CASSLDREGEAFF | TGTGCCAGCAGCTTAGACAGGGAGGGTGAAGCTTTCTTT
TRBD1 | TRBJ1-1 | NA | TRBV4-1 | CASSQVYAGQGDTEAFF | TGCGCCAGCAGCCAAGTTTACGCGGGACAGGGTGACACTGAAGCTTTCTTT
NA | TRBJ1-6 | NA | TRBV9 | CASNLMAGLGSPLHF | TGTGCCAGCAACCTTATGGCAGGGCTAGGTTCACCCCTCCACTTT
NA | TRBJ1-1 | NA | TRBV5-1 | CASSSQTGGNTEAFF | TGCGCCAGCAGCTCGCAGACAGGAGGGAACACTGAAGCTTTCTTT
NA | TRBJ1-2 | NA | TRBV7-9 | CASSFSAGYGYTF | TGTGCCAGCAGCTTTTCGGCAGGATATGGCTACACCTTC
TRBD1 | TRBJ1-2 | NA | TRBV20-1 | CSVVTGTGYTF | TGCAGTGTTGTGACAGGGACGGGCTACACCTTC
NA | TRBJ2-2 | NA | TRBV3-1/TRBV3-2 | CASGQPRIIRNTGELFF | TGTGCCAGCGGACAACCGAGGATAATAAGGAACACCGGGGAGCTGTTTTTT
TRBD1 | TRBJ1-2 | NA | TRBV30 | CAWSTGGGKGYTF | TGTGCCTGGAGCACAGGGGGCGGGAAGGGCTACACCTTC
NA | TRBJ1-4 | once | TRBV4-1 | CASSQEGGRGEKLFF | TGCGCCAGCAGCCAAGAGGGGGGAAGAGGTGAAAAACTGTTTTTT
TRBD1 | TRBJ1-5 | NA | TRBV19 | CASSSGRDRRNQPQHF | TGTGCCAGTAGTAGCGGCCGGGACAGACGAAATCAGCCCCAGCATTTT
NA | TRBJ1-2 | once | TRBV12-3/TRBV12-4 | CASSLTGYGYTF | TGTGCCAGCAGTTTAACCGGCTATGGCTACACCTTC
NA | TRBJ1-3 | NA | TRBV5-5 | CASSLVLSANSLSGNTIYF | TGTGCCAGCAGCTTGGTCCTGAGTGCGAACTCCCTCTCTGGAAACACCATATATTTT
NA | TRBJ1-1 | NA | TRBV29-1 | CSVVFWGQTMATEAFF | TGCAGCGTTGTTTTTTGGGGCCAGACCATGGCCACTGAAGCTTTCTTT
NA | TRBJ2-5 | NA | TRBV7-2 | CASSAQGKETQYF | TGTGCCAGCAGCGCGCAGGGGAAGGAGACCCAGTACTTC
TRBD1 | TRBJ1-2 | NA | TRBV7-2 | CASSLGGQGAYGYTF | TGTGCCAGCAGCTTAGGGGGACAGGGGGCGTATGGCTACACCTTC
NA | TRBJ2-1 | NA | TRBV4-1 | CASSPLAVSYNEQFF | TGCGCCAGCAGCCCCCTAGCAGTCTCCTACAATGAGCAGTTCTTC
TRBD1 | TRBJ1-2 | NA | TRBV28 | CAADRGFDGYTF | TGTGCCGCGGACAGGGGTTTCGATGGCTACACCTTC
TRBD2 | TRBJ2-3 | few | TRBV11-2 | CASSLTSGDTDTQYF | TGTGCCAGCAGCTTAACTAGCGGGGACACAGATACGCAGTATTTT
NA | TRBJ1-6 | once | TRBV7-2 | CASSAMGASSYNSPLHF | TGTGCCAGCAGCGCCATGGGGGCGAGCTCCTATAATTCACCCCTCCACTTT
NA | TRBJ2-3 | NA | TRBV10-3 | CAIRMTQAPGSGDTQYF | TGTGCCATCAGGATGACCCAGGCTCCGGGATCTGGAGATACGCAGTATTTT
NA | TRBJ1-2 | NA | TRBV3-1/TRBV3-2 | CASSQDRVGYGYTF | TGTGCCAGCAGCCAAGACAGGGTTGGCTATGGCTACACCTTC
TRBD2 | TRBJ2-7 | NA | TRBV14 | CASSQELAASYEQYF | TGTGCCAGCAGCCAAGAGCTAGCGGCTAGCTACGAGCAGTACTTC
NA | TRBJ1-5 | NA | TRBV6-5 | CASSYGRDGNQPQHF | TGTGCCAGCAGTTACGGCAGGGATGGCAATCAGCCCCAGCATTTT
TRBD2 | TRBJ2-1 | NA | TRBV18 | CASSRLRTSGFNEQFF | TGTGCCAGCTCCCGACTGCGGACTAGCGGGTTCAATGAGCAGTTCTTC
TRBD1 | TRBJ1-2 | NA | TRBV28 | CASEGQGANGYTF | TGTGCCAGCGAAGGCCAGGGGGCGAATGGCTACACCTTC
TRBD2 | TRBJ2-4 | NA | TRBV4-1 | CASSQGVAGLAKNIQYF | TGCGCCAGCAGCCAAGGGGTAGCGGGATTAGCCAAAAACATTCAGTACTTC
NA | TRBJ1-1 | NA | TRBV14 | CASSQVTEAFF | TGTGCCAGCAGCCAAGTAACTGAAGCTTTCTTT
NA | TRBJ2-1 | NA | TRBV19 | CASSLEGGSKQFF | TGTGCCAGTAGTCTAGAGGGGGGGAGTAAGCAGTTCTTC
TRBD1 | TRBJ1-2 | NA | TRBV19 | CASVGQGPRSYGYTF | TGTGCCAGTGTAGGACAGGGACCACGCAGCTATGGCTACACCTTC
TRBD1 | TRBJ1-2 | NA | TRBV6-5 | CASRDRENYGYTF | TGTGCCAGCAGGGACAGGGAAAACTATGGCTACACCTTC
NA | TRBJ1-2 | NA | TRBV29-1 | CSVEVGTTGYGYTF | TGCAGCGTTGAGGTTGGAACCACAGGGTATGGCTACACCTTC
NA | TRBJ2-5 | NA | TRBV7-8 | CASSGKLAAGGETQYF | TGTGCCAGCAGCGGAAAACTAGCGGCAGGGGGGGAGACCCAGTACTTC
NA | TRBJ1-1 | NA | TRBV7-3 | CASSLMGGVMNTEAFF | TGTGCCAGCAGCTTAATGGGCGGGGTCATGAACACTGAAGCTTTCTTT
TRBD1 | TRBJ1-2 | once | TRBV6-5 | CASTPGGSNYGYTF | TGTGCCAGCACTCCAGGGGGTTCTAACTATGGCTACACCTTC